This is a list of T cell receptor beta chains from one sample in a study of post-analysis software for immune sequencing data. TCRdb reanalysed the PCR reads using MiXCR and keeps one entry per CDR3 protein. The data hold some 890,000 distinct CDR3 sequences, with about 53% observed a single time. The sequencing sample was made of blood. These receptors were obtained from a girl between 10 and 17 years old with multiple sclerosis. The CDR3 runs from the conserved cysteine through the conserved F or W. A D gene is named only where the DNA matches it firmly.

J,V,D,CDR3
.,TRBV11-2,TRBD2,CASSLDGLAGGPYQETQYF
TRBJ2-4,TRBV12-3/TRBV12-4,.,CASTQKNIQYF
TRBJ2-3,TRBV10-3,TRBD2,CAISESTGTSGADTQYF
TRBJ2-1,TRBV29-1,.,CSVDRQGQQFF
TRBJ2-7,TRBV6-1,.,CASSEQDSYEQYF
TRBJ2-1,TRBV10-3,TRBD2,CAIRKLAGGDEQFF
.,TRBV6-1,TRBD2,CASSSPARVTSGGAGYEQYF
TRBJ2-5,TRBV7-2,.,CASSLFRPGAGGGGQYF
TRBJ2-3,TRBV5-1,.,CASSLEGNPDTQYF
TRBJ2-3,TRBV10-3,TRBD2,CATVVAGGTDTQYF
TRBJ2-7,TRBV15,TRBD2,CATSRLAAPYEQYF
TRBJ1-2,TRBV9,TRBD1,CASSFGTGGAQFGYTF
TRBJ2-7,TRBV20-1,.,CSARVTSSYEQYF
TRBJ2-7,TRBV6-5,TRBD2,CASSSREAGAYEQYF